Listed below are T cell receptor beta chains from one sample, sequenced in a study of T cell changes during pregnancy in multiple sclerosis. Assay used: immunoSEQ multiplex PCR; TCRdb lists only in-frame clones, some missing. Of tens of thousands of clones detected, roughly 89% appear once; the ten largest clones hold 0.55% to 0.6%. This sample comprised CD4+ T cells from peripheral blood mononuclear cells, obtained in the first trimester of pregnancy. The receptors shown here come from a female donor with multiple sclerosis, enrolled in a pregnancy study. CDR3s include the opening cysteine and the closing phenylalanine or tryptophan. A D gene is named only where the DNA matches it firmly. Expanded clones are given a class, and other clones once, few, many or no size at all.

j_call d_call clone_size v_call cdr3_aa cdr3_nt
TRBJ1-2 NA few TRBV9 CASKGIRGYTF TGTGCCAGCAAGGGGATCAGGGGCTACACCTTC
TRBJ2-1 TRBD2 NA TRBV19 CASSVHGGSFSYNEQFF TGTGCCAGTAGTGTTCACGGGGGGTCGTTCTCCTACAATGAGCAGTTCTTC
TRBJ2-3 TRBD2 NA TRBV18 CASAPAGVGTDTQYF TGTGCCAGCGCCCCAGCGGGAGTTGGCACAGATACGCAGTATTTT
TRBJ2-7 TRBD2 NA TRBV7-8 CASSQREGSYEQYF TGTGCCAGCAGTCAGCGGGAGGGCTCCTACGAGCAGTACTTC
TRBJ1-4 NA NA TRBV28 CASSLSPGTNEKLFF TGTGCCAGCAGTTTAAGCCCGGGGACTAATGAAAAACTGTTTTTT
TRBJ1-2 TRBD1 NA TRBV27 CASSLEVPRGLIGNYGYTF TGTGCCAGCAGTTTGGAGGTTCCCAGGGGGCTCATAGGAAACTATGGCTACACCTTC
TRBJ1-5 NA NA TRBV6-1 CASSGVRDNQPQHF TGTGCCAGCAGTGGCGTCAGGGACAATCAGCCCCAGCATTTT
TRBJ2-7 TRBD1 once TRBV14 CASSQGQGLTYEQYF TGTGCCAGCAGCCAGGGACAGGGGTTAACCTACGAGCAGTACTTC
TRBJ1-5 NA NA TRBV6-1 CASSEARGNQPQHF TGTGCCAGCAGTGAAGCGCGGGGAAATCAGCCCCAGCATTTT
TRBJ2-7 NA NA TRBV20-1 CSARSRPGLAF TGCAGTGCTAGATCGCGGCCCGGCTTAGCTTTC
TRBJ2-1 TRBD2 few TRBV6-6 CASNPGTSGRVGVF TGTGCCAGCAACCCGGGGACTAGCGGGAGGGTAGGTGTCTTC
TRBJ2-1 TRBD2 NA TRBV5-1 CASSVLAGGYNEQFF TGCGCCAGCAGCGTCCTAGCGGGAGGTTACAATGAGCAGTTCTTC
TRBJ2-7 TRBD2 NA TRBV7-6 CASSLGAGETYEQYF TGTGCCAGCAGCTTAGGAGCGGGGGAGACCTACGAGCAGTACTTC
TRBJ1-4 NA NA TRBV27 CASSLSRGRKLFF TGTGCCAGCAGTTTGAGCCGCGGCCGAAAACTGTTTTTT
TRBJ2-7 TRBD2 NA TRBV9 CASGGGFGEQYF TGTGCCAGCGGGGGGGGGTTTGGCGAGCAGTACTTC
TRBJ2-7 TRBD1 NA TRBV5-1 CASSKGDRGLYEQYF TGCGCCAGCAGCAAAGGGGACAGGGGTTTGTACGAGCAGTACTTC
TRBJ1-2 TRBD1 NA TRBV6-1 CASSDRDRAYGYTF TGTGCCAGCAGTGACCGGGACAGGGCATATGGCTACACCTTC
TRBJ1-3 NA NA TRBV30 CAWKRDKDGTKSSGNTIYF TGTGCCTGGAAGAGGGACAAGGACGGGACAAAAAGCTCTGGAAACACCATATATTTT
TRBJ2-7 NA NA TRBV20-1 CSAATSGEQYF TGCAGTGCTGCCACCTCAGGCGAGCAGTACTTC
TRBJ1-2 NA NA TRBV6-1 CASSPIGHGNYGYTF TGTGCCAGCAGTCCCATCGGACACGGGAACTATGGCTACACCTTC
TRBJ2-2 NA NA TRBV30 CAWRRGGPGELFF TGTGCCTGGAGGAGGGGGGGCCCCGGGGAGCTGTTTTTT
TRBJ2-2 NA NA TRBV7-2 CASSYPRDSTGELFF TGTGCCAGCAGCTACCCCAGGGATTCCACCGGGGAGCTGTTTTTT
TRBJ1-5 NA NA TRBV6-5 CASSYSFQSNQPQHF TGTGCCAGCAGTTACTCTTTCCAAAGCAATCAGCCCCAGCATTTT
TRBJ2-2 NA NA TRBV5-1 CASSLGDTGELFF TGCGCCAGCAGCTTGGGAGACACCGGGGAGCTGTTTTTT
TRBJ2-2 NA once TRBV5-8 CASRTGGGTGELFF TGTGCCAGCAGGACGGGGGGCGGCACCGGGGAGCTGTTTTTT
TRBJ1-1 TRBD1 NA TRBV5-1 CASSTTVGGQAGAFF TGCGCCAGCAGCACAACCGTCGGGGGACAGGCCGGAGCTTTCTTT
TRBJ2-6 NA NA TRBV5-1 CASSQGAAGANVLTF TGCGCCAGCAGTCAAGGGGCGGCTGGGGCCAACGTCCTGACTTTC
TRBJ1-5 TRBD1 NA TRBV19 CASSTKGAGQPQHF TGTGCCAGTAGTACGAAGGGGGCAGGTCAGCCCCAGCATTTT
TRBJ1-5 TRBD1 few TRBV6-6 CASRSPGGWGNQPQHF TGTGCCAGCAGATCCCCAGGGGGTTGGGGGAATCAGCCCCAGCATTTT
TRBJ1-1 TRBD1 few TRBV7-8 CASSTGQGANTEAFF TGTGCCAGCAGCACCGGACAGGGCGCCAACACTGAAGCTTTCTTT
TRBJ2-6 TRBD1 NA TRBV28 CASGGDRGGGANVLTF TGTGCCAGCGGAGGGGACAGGGGAGGTGGGGCCAACGTCCTGACTTTC
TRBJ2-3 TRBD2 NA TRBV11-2 CASSFQAGGVAGSDTQYF TGTGCCAGCAGCTTTCAAGCGGGAGGCGTGGCCGGGTCAGATACGCAGTATTTT
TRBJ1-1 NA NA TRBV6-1 CASSGHSAAFF TGTGCCAGCAGTGGACATAGTGCGGCTTTCTTT
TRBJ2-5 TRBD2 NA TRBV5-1 CASRAGTSSETQYF TGCGCCAGCAGGGCCGGGACTAGTTCAGAGACCCAGTACTTC